Below are 20 T cell receptor beta chains sequenced from a single sample in a study of T cell changes during pregnancy in multiple sclerosis (dated by TCRdb to the late 2010s). Libraries came from the immunoSEQ multiplex PCR assay. In TCRdb, the immuneACCESS table is reduced to in-frame sequences with V and J assigned. These tables do not hold every clone; where another copy was compared, an unresolved V gene accounts for under half, and the others remain unexplained. The sample profile shows 45,000 to 55,000 clones; about 90% of them were found once. The ten largest clones take up more than 0.15% of the sample. The source was CD4+ T cells from peripheral blood mononuclear cells, collected after pregnancy. These TCRs come from a female donor in good health, enrolled as a control in a pregnancy study.

J is TRBJ2-2 and V is TRBV6-5, with 7 bases fitting TRBD1. Germline V gives CDR1 MNHEY, CDR2 SVGAGI. This CDR3 region has 15 residues. V was clipped by 6 bases and J by 7 bases; unmatched bases: 11. CDR3 sequence reads: CASRPTGAGHGELFF. The CDR3 bases are TGTGCCAGCAGGCCCACAGGGGCAGGTCACGGGGAGCTGTTTTTT.

The genes are TRBV7-2 and TRBJ2-3; D perhaps matches TRBD2 (5 bases). The CDR3 totals 13 residues. The germline CDR1 and CDR2 sequences are SGHTA and FQGNSA. The V and J ends lost 4 bases and 7 bases respectively, with 12 bases between them. CDR3 sequence reads: CASSSTDFNTQYF. Here the CDR3 DNA reads TGTGCCAGCAGCTCCACGGACTTTAATACGCAGTATTTT.

This clone occurred once. This chain links TRBV28 with TRBJ1-1; D remains ambiguous. The V end was cut by 5 bases, the J end by 3 bases, with 10 bases between. Germline V lookup: CDR1 MDHEN, CDR2 SYDVKM. This CDR3 contains 13 residues. For the CDR3, the DNA is TGTGCCAGCAGTGGAGGTCGGCACACTGAAGCTTTCTTT. Encoded protein: CASSGGRHTEAFF.

The chain joins TRBV9 to TRBJ2-5, with 12 bases identical to TRBD1. CDR3 length: 15 residues. V lost 3 bases to trimming and J lost 5 bases; unmatched junction nucleotides: 5. Germline-derived CDR1 and CDR2 are SGDLS and YYNGEE. The CDR3 bases are TGTGCCAGCAGCGAGGGGACAGGGGGCCGGGAGACCCAGTACTTC. This codes for CASSEGTGGRETQYF. The full variable domain, with the rest looked up from reference TRBV9 and TRBJ2-5, is DSGVTQTPKHLITATGQRVTLRCSPRSGDLSVYWYQQSLDQGLQFLIQYYNGEERAKGNILERFSAQQFPDLHSELNLSSLELGDSALYFCASSEGTGGRETQYFGPGTRLLVL.

The chain employs TRBV7-2 and TRBJ1-1; 7 bases are a match to TRBD1. This CDR3 is 15 amino acids long. Looked up from germline, CDR1 is SGHTA and CDR2 is FQGNSA. V lost 5 bases, J lost 6 bases, and 12 bases stayed unmatched. This chain's CDR3 is CASSRQSNQGAEAFF. CDR3 nucleotides: TGTGCCAGCAGCCGACAGTCCAACCAGGGGGCTGAAGCTTTCTTT.

The J gene is TRBJ1-4, the V gene TRBV7-9, with TRBD1 matching 10 bases. The V gene's germline CDR1 is SEHNR and CDR2 FQNEAQ (reference sequence). V lost 1 base to trimming and J lost 7 bases; unmatched junction nucleotides: 6. CDR3 length equals 16 residues. DNA for the CDR3: TGTGCCAGCAGCTTAGGTACCGGGACAGGGGTTGAAAAACTGTTTTTT. The encoded protein is CASSLGTGTGVEKLFF.

The chain couples TRBV7-2 to TRBJ2-7; D is ambiguous. This CDR3 is 15 amino acids long. The V end was cut by 5 bases, the J end by 3 bases, with 17 bases between. Germline CDR1 SGHTA, CDR2 FQGNSA. CDR3 residues: CASSPTRGAVYEQYF. The CDR3 bases are TGTGCCAGCAGCCCCACCCGTGGAGCAGTCTACGAGCAGTACTTC.

The CDR3 DNA reads TGTGCCAGCAGCCACTGGACAGCTGGAAACACCATATATTTT. As protein: CASSHWTAGNTIYF. The chain recombines TRBV5-6 with TRBJ1-3; D may be TRBD1 (6 bases). The CDR3 is 14 amino acids. V lost 4 bases to trimming and J lost 2 bases, with 10 bases between them. Germline V gene data show CDR1 as SGHDT and CDR2 as YYEEEE.

The chain uses TRBV7-3 and TRBJ2-7, with D perhaps TRBD1 (5 bases). CDR1 and CDR2 (germline): SGHTA, FQGTGA. This CDR3 contains 14 residues. V was pared by 1 base and J by 4 bases, with 11 bases between. In DNA form, the CDR3 reads TGTGCCAGCAGCTTAATGGGGCAACGGTACGAGCAGTACTTC. Protein sequence: CASSLMGQRYEQYF.

V usage is TRBV9 and J usage is TRBJ1-1, with 9 bases fitting TRBD1. Germline loops: CDR1 SGDLS, CDR2 YYNGEE. This CDR3 contains 16 residues. Trimming at V came to 1 base and at J to 4 bases, leaving 8 bases not matched to a gene. The CDR3 nucleotides are TGTGCCAGCAGCGTACGGTCCGGGACAGGGCTCACTGAAGCTTTCTTT. The encoded protein is CASSVRSGTGLTEAFF.

This chain's CDR3 is CASSHRGDSYMNTEAFF. CDR3 coding DNA: TGTGCCAGCAGTCATCGGGGAGATTCCTACATGAACACTGAAGCTTTCTTT. V usage is TRBV27 and J usage is TRBJ1-1; the D is unclear. There are 17 residues in the CDR3. In germline, CDR1 is MNHEY, CDR2 SMNVEV (reference sequence). Trimming cost V 5 bases and J 0 bases, with 19 bases left between them.

The chain joins TRBV19 to TRBJ1-4, with TRBD1 as a possible D gene (5 bases). The V and J ends lost 11 bases and 4 bases respectively, with 14 bases between them. CDR1 and CDR2 (germline): LNHDA, SQIVND (reference sequence). The CDR3 length is 13 residues. The CDR3 protein is CAASRRGNEKLFF. CDR3 nucleotides: TGTGCCGCCTCCCGGAGGGGTAATGAAAAACTGTTTTTT.

The chain recombines TRBV6-5 with TRBJ1-5; D not certain. There are 12 residues in the CDR3. Germline V gene sequence: CDR1 MNHEY, CDR2 SVGAGI. The V end was cut by 6 bases, the J end by 7 bases, with 10 bases between. CDR3 in amino acids: CASSQTGQPQHF. In DNA form, the CDR3 reads TGTGCCAGCAGCCAAACGGGGCAGCCCCAGCATTTT.

The chain carries TRBV7-9 and TRBJ1-1; the D is unclear. Germline values: CDR1 SEHNR, CDR2 FQNEAQ (reference sequence). Between the trimmed V and J ends, which lost 4 bases and 4 bases, there was a span of 7 bases. The CDR3 contains 12 residues. CDR3 amino acids: CASSSTGTEAFF. CDR3 bases: TGTGCCAGCAGCTCCACCGGCACTGAAGCTTTCTTT.

The chain couples TRBV15 to TRBJ1-5; D is uncertain. The CDR3 is 14 residues long. With 4 bases removed from V and 11 bases from J, the gap between germline ends came to 18 bases. CDR1 and CDR2 (germline): LNHNV, YYDKDF (reference sequence). CDR3 loop: CATSKGSVSEAQHF. The CDR3 DNA follows: TGTGCCACCAGCAAAGGTAGCGTGAGTGAAGCCCAGCATTTT.

The genes are TRBV12-2 and TRBJ1-6; the table's D call, TRBD1, was not checked against the DNA. TRBV12-2 constitutes a pseudogene. There are 16 residues in the CDR3. The chain's CDR3 is CASRLKWGPYNSPLHF. As DNA, the CDR3 is TGTGCAAGTCGCTTAAAGTGGGGGCCCTATAATTCACCCCTCCACTTT.

This chain connects TRBV11-2 to TRBJ1-5, with D unclear. The CDR3 has 15 residues. The ends were cut back, 1 base at V and 0 bases at J, with 7 bases in the middle. Germline CDR1 reads SGHAT; CDR2 reads FQNNGV. CDR3 amino acids: CASSLGQYSNQPQHF. As DNA, the CDR3 is TGTGCCAGCAGCTTAGGGCAGTATAGCAATCAGCCCCAGCATTTT.

This sequence joins TRBV27 and TRBJ2-1; 13 nucleotides line up with TRBD2. The V segment lost 3 bases and the J segment 6 bases; nucleotides outside the gene matches: 5. The CDR3 is made up of 16 amino acids. Germline loops: CDR1 MNHEY, CDR2 SMNVEV (reference sequence). The CDR3 spells CASSFSTSGGFNEQFF. CDR3 nucleotides: TGTGCCAGCAGTTTTTCGACTAGCGGGGGGTTCAATGAGCAGTTCTTC.

The chain is built from TRBV4-1 and TRBJ1-1; TRBD1 matches 7 bases. Germline loops: CDR1 MGHRA, CDR2 YSYEKL. The CDR3 length is 17 residues. The trim removed 1 base at V and 0 bases at J, leaving 8 bases unmatched. CDR3 nucleotide sequence: TGCGCCAGCAGCCAAGGTCCCCAGGGGGTGATGAACACTGAAGCTTTCTTT. This translates into CASSQGPQGVMNTEAFF.

The chain employs TRBV28 and TRBJ1-1, with D possibly matching TRBD1 (5 bases). Germline lookup yields CDR1 MDHEN and CDR2 SYDVKM. V was clipped by 3 bases and J by 6 bases, with 14 bases between them. The CDR3 contains 14 residues. The chain's CDR3 is CASSFGGAVAEAFF. The CDR3 DNA follows: TGTGCCAGCAGTTTTGGCGGGGCGGTCGCTGAAGCTTTCTTT.